This T cell receptor beta chain was sequenced during a study of cytomegalovirus exposure and HLA in healthy donors. Study-level points and caveats: Immune exposure information available was restricted to CMV serostatus. Later analysis reportedly placed an Asian-associated ancestry cluster below the roughly 690-donor mean in N-insertions.

Turning to this clone: Antigen unknown.

A multiplex PCR was run with 60 Vbeta primers and 13 Jbeta primers. Data came from immunoSEQ multiplex PCR; TCRdb stores just in-frame clones and leaves some out. The sample holds more than 100,000 clones; approximately 80% are singletons and the top ten take approximately 2.5%. CDR1 and CDR2 (germline): MNHNS, SASEGT. The CDR3 runs 13 residues. V lost 2 bases to trimming and J lost 7 bases, with 11 bases between them. The sample comprised PBMCs. The TCR sequence derives from a woman between 35 and 50 years old in good health and CMV-seropositive. The genes are TRBV6-1 and TRBJ2-5; no firm D call. CDR3 sequence: CASSEKATATQYF. CDR3 nucleotides: TGTGCCAGCAGTGAAAAAGCTACCGCGACCCAGTACTTC.